This T cell receptor (beta chain) was recorded in a study of cytomegalovirus exposure and HLA in healthy donors. Study findings and constraints: The study found most TCR sequences rare, yet found some public TCRs in many donors.

PCR involved 60 Vbeta and 13 Jbeta primers. Sequenced by immunoSEQ multiplex PCR; TCRdb stores in-frame clones only, minus some. Of some 130,000 clones in the sample, 70% to 80% are singletons; the top ten hold approximately 1.6%. This CDR3 spans 12 amino acids. After removal of 4 bases from V and 6 bases from J, the junction contained 2 bases not matched to a gene. Germline V gene data show CDR1 as LGHNA and CDR2 as YNFKEQ. Note on this clone: The antigen remains undetermined.

The clonotype was recovered from a female donor in good health and CMV-seronegative. The chain is built from TRBV4-2 and TRBJ2-7; 8 nucleotides align to TRBD1. Sequenced input: PBMCs. The CDR3 protein is CASSPDRAEQYF. CDR3 DNA: TGTGCCAGCAGCCCGGACAGGGCCGAGCAGTACTTC.